Presented here are 30 T cell receptor beta chains from one specimen sequenced in a study of T cells after yellow fever vaccination. MiXCR, applied by TCRdb to the 5' RACE reads, yields one record per CDR3 protein. The sample lists 250,000 to 350,000 distinct CDR3 sequences; 6.5% to 8.5% were seen once. The sequencing used PBMCs, collected about 41 days after the first yellow fever vaccination. These receptors originate from a man between 18 and 29 years old who received the YFV17D yellow fever vaccine.

Of note for this clonotype: At one of its ends the junction is not consistent with the germline gene, which may arise from a read error. J is TRBJ2-3 and V is TRBV20-1, with TRBD1 as a possible D gene (5 bases). CDR1 and CDR2 (germline): DFQATT, SNEGSKA (reference sequence). This CDR3 has 16 residues. The CDR3 protein is CCARRPGLRTTDTQYF. CDR3 nucleotide sequence: TGCTGTGCTAGGCGCCCAGGGCTAAGGACCACAGATACGCAGTATTTT.

There are many counts of this clonotype. This chain uses TRBV5-1 with TRBJ2-5; tentative D call: TRBD2 (5 bases). V lost 0 bases and J 1 base, leaving 7 bases between the germline ends. In germline, CDR1 is SGHRS, CDR2 YFSETQ. The CDR3 loop spans 14 amino acids. For the CDR3, the DNA is TGCGCCAGCAGCTTGGCGGGGAGCCAAGAGACCCAGTACTTC. Amino acid sequence: CASSLAGSQETQYF.

This clonotype was detected a few times. The genes are TRBV7-9 and TRBJ1-1; D perhaps matches TRBD1 (6 bases). Between the trimmed V and J ends, which lost 3 bases and 9 bases, there was a span of 20 bases. The CDR3 runs to 15 residues. The germline V gene has CDR1 SEHNR and CDR2 FQNEAQ (reference sequence). CDR3: CASSFGVGARGKAFF. DNA for the CDR3: TGTGCCAGCAGCTTTGGCGTGGGGGCCCGGGGGAAAGCTTTCTTT.

The sample holds a few counts of this clonotype. The V gene is TRBV14, the J gene TRBJ2-7, with 9 bases lining up with TRBD2. Per germline, CDR1 SGHDN and CDR2 FVKESK. V gave up 1 base and J gave up 6 bases; unmatched junction bases: 1. The CDR3 extends over 13 amino acids. The CDR3 loop is CASSQASGVEQYF. Written as DNA, the CDR3 is TGTGCCAGCAGCCAAGCTAGCGGGGTCGAGCAGTACTTC.

This chain joins TRBV29-1 and TRBJ2-2, with TRBD2 matching over 7 bases. The trim removed 5 bases at V and 5 bases at J, leaving 2 bases unmatched. Germline V gene data show CDR1 as SQVTM and CDR2 as ANQGSEA. This CDR3 spans 12 amino acids. This CDR3 is CSVSGGTGELFF. The CDR3, as DNA: TGCAGCGTTTCCGGGGGGACCGGGGAGCTGTTTTTT.

This clonotype occurred many times. This chain connects TRBV5-1 to TRBJ2-1; maybe TRBD1 (5 bases). Looked up from germline, CDR1 is SGHRS and CDR2 is YFSETQ. V was clipped by 0 bases and J by 11 bases, with 15 bases between them. The CDR3 runs to 14 residues. CDR3 sequence (DNA): TGCGCCAGCAGCTTGGTTAGGACACTGAATCAGCAGTTCTTC. Translation gives CASSLVRTLNQQFF.

The gene calls are TRBV19 and TRBJ1-1; 7 nucleotides match TRBD1. The germline CDR1 and CDR2 sequences are LNHDA and SQIVND (reference sequence). The CDR3 has 14 amino acids. V dropped 5 bases and J dropped 3; count of bases not matched to a gene: 6. For the CDR3, the DNA is TGTGCCAGTAGTCAGACAGGGTGGCACACTGAAGCTTTCTTT. It is translated as CASSQTGWHTEAFF.

This clonotype has a count of ten or more. The gene calls are TRBV29-1 and TRBJ2-7; possible D gene TRBD2, 6 bases. CDR3 length: 13 residues. Trimming shortened V by 5 bases and J by 7 bases, and 18 bases separated the two germline ends. Germline V gene data show CDR1 as SQVTM and CDR2 as ANQGSEA. In DNA form, the CDR3 reads TGCAGCGTTCTTGACCTTAGGAGCGGGGAGCAGTACTTC. Its translation: CSVLDLRSGEQYF.

This clonotype was seen a few times. The J gene is TRBJ2-5, the V gene TRBV11-2; D gene uncertain. Trimming took off 1 base at V and 2 bases at J, with 14 bases between the two ends. Germline-derived CDR1 and CDR2 are SGHAT and FQNNGV. The CDR3 consists of 16 residues. CDR3 nucleotide sequence: TGTGCCAGCAGCTTAGGCCCTATTCATTCACAAGAGACCCAGTACTTC. Translated: CASSLGPIHSQETQYF.

This clonotype was detected a few times. V gene TRBV6-1 combines with J gene TRBJ1-4; TRBD1 matches at 8 bases. Unmatched junction bases numbered 8, after V lost 9 bases and J lost 5 bases. The CDR3 spans 14 residues. The germline V gene encodes CDR1 MNHNS and CDR2 SASEGT. CDR3 bases: TGTGCCAGTTCCGCCGGGACAGGAAATGAAAAACTGTTTTTT. Amino acid sequence: CASSAGTGNEKLFF.

Only a few counts were recorded for this clonotype. This rearrangement joins TRBV20-1 to TRBJ2-3; 9 nucleotides line up with TRBD2. The V gene's germline CDR1 is DFQATT and CDR2 SNEGSKA (reference sequence). CDR3 length: 15 amino acids. V was pared by 1 base and J by 7 bases, with 9 bases of the junction left unmatched. Here the CDR3 reads CSARVPLRGGNTQYF. In nucleotides, the CDR3 is TGCAGTGCTAGAGTTCCCCTGCGGGGGGGAAATACGCAGTATTTT.

This clonotype was seen a few times. The chain joins TRBV6-2 or TRBV6-3 to TRBJ1-1; D is unresolved. The CDR3 totals 16 residues. V was pared by 0 bases and J by 3 bases, with 14 bases between. Germline assignment: CDR1 MNHEY and CDR2 SVGEGT. Written as DNA, the CDR3 is TGTGCCAGCAGTTACTCGATCAGCCGGGGTTACACTGAAGCTTTCTTT. Residues: CASSYSISRGYTEAFF.

This clonotype was observed a handful of times. V gene TRBV6-2 or TRBV6-3 combines with J gene TRBJ2-1; 8 bases agree with TRBD1. Germline assignment: CDR1 MNHEY and CDR2 SVGEGT. The V gene end was trimmed by 5 bases and the J gene end by 7 bases; junction bases not matched to a gene: 4. This CDR3 has 13 residues. In DNA form, the CDR3 reads TGTGCCAGCAGTACAGGGGGAAGGAATGAGCAGTTCTTC. This gives the protein CASSTGGRNEQFF.

In its sample, this clonotype was seen a few times. This chain connects TRBV5-1 to TRBJ2-2, with TRBD1 matching 7 bases. The V segment lost 5 bases and the J segment 4 bases; nucleotides outside the gene matches: 5. This CDR3 is built from 14 residues. CDR1 is SGHRS, CDR2 YFSETQ, per germline. The CDR3, as DNA: TGCGCCAGCAGTCCGGGACAGACCACCGGGGAGCTGTTTTTT. Translating gives CASSPGQTTGELFF.

The genes are TRBV6-5 and TRBJ1-1; unclear D gene. V was clipped by 0 bases and J by 2 bases, with 10 bases between them. Per germline, CDR1 MNHEY and CDR2 SVGAGI. The CDR3 has 15 amino acids. CDR3 in amino acids: CASSYSGGVNTEAFF. As DNA, the CDR3 is TGTGCCAGCAGTTACTCGGGTGGAGTCAACACTGAAGCTTTCTTT.

This rearrangement joins TRBV18 to TRBJ1-1; TRBD1 might be the D (5 bases). This CDR3 has 15 residues. V shed 0 bases and J shed 1 base, with 9 bases lying between them. CDR1 is KGHSH and CDR2 is LQKENI in the germline V gene. CDR3 coding DNA: TGTGCCAGCTCACCACCGGGGACGGGGAACACTGAAGCTTTCTTT. This codes for CASSPPGTGNTEAFF.

This clonotype was detected only a few times. In nucleotides, the CDR3 is TGTGCTAGTGGTTTGTTTTCCGGGGGCCACACCGGGGAGCTGTTTTTT. Translated: CASGLFSGGHTGELFF. The chain uses TRBV12-5 and TRBJ2-2, with D perhaps matching TRBD1 or TRBD2 (6 bases each). Per the germline V gene, CDR1 is LGHNT and CDR2 is FRNRAP. V shed 2 bases and J shed 3 bases, with 13 bases lying between them. The length of the CDR3 is 16 residues. The complete variable domain, with remaining parts taken from reference TRBV12-5 and TRBJ2-2, reads DARVTQTPRHKVTEMGQEVTMRCQPILGHNTVFWYRQTMMQGLELLAYFRNRAPLDDSGMPKDRFSAEMPDATLATLKIQPSEPRDSAVYFCASGLFSGGHTGELFFGEGSRLTVL.

Details on this clonotype: At one of its ends the junction is not consistent with the germline gene, which may arise from a read error. The CDR3 nucleotides are TGTGCTAGCAGCCGGGCAGGGCGGCAAGAGACCCAGTACTTC. Translated, it gives CASSRAGRQETQYF. V and J are TRBV7-7 and TRBJ2-5, with TRBD1 as a possible D gene (5 bases). Germline loops: CDR1 SSHAT, CDR2 FNYEAQ (reference sequence). The CDR3 length is 14 residues.

At least ten counts were recorded for this clonotype. An end of the junction does not agree with germline; a read error may underlie this. The rearrangement uses TRBV7-2 and TRBJ2-1, with D unresolved. The CDR3 loop spans 12 amino acids. Germline assignment: CDR1 SGHTA and CDR2 FQGNSA. The CDR3 protein is CASSLGLGKELF. CDR3 coding DNA: TGTGCCAGCAGCTTAGGATTGGGGAAGGAGCTCTTC.

This clonotype was observed a handful of times. V is TRBV4-1 and J is TRBJ2-2; unclear D gene. This CDR3 spans 14 amino acids. From germline, CDR1 is MGHRA and CDR2 YSYEKL. The germline V and J ends were trimmed by 1 base and 8 bases, with 11 bases remaining between them. Here the CDR3 DNA reads TGCGCCAGCAGCCAAGGCAGCTGGGGAGGGGAGCTGTTTTTT. Its protein is CASSQGSWGGELFF.

V gene TRBV7-9 combines with J gene TRBJ2-1; 10 nucleotides match TRBD2. The length of the CDR3 is 15 residues. The germline V gene encodes CDR1 SEHNR and CDR2 FQNEAQ (reference sequence). Germline trimming cut 5 bases from V and 8 bases from J; bases unmatched to any gene: 9. Here the CDR3 reads CASSPVAGGLDEQFF. CDR3 in DNA: TGTGCCAGCAGCCCAGTAGCGGGGGGCCTCGATGAGCAGTTCTTC.

The chain carries TRBV18 and TRBJ2-3, with 7 bases that match TRBD1. The germline gives CDR1 KGHSH, CDR2 LQKENI. The CDR3 sequence is 15 residues long. Trimming at V came to 2 bases and at J to 4 bases, leaving 6 bases not matched to a gene. CDR3: CASSPEGGYPDTQYF. The CDR3 DNA follows: TGTGCCAGCTCACCAGAAGGGGGCTACCCAGATACGCAGTATTTT.

In its sample, this clonotype was seen a few times. The chain joins TRBV21-1 to TRBJ2-1; TRBD1, the D gene given by the table, was not confirmed from the DNA. TRBV21-1 is deemed a pseudogene. The CDR3 is made up of 17 amino acids. CDR3 nucleotides: TGTGCCAGCAGCGAAAACCCCGAAAGGGGGCACGGAAATGAGCAGTTCTTC. It yields the protein CASSENPERGHGNEQFF.

V and J are TRBV5-1 and TRBJ2-3, with 7 bases aligning to TRBD2. This CDR3 has 14 amino acids. With 5 bases clipped from V and 2 bases from J, the junction kept 5 bases outside the gene matches. Germline CDR1 SGHRS, CDR2 YFSETQ. The CDR3 coding sequence is TGCGCCAGCAGAACTAGCGCGGCCACAGATACGCAGTATTTT. Residues: CASRTSAATDTQYF. The full variable domain, in which reference TRBV5-1 and TRBJ2-3 provide the parts outside the CDR3, is KAGVTQTPRYLIKTRGQQVTLSCSPISGHRSVSWYQQTPGQGLQFLFEYFSETQRNKGNFPGRFSGRQFSNSRSEMNVSTLELGDSALYLCASRTSAATDTQYFGPGTRLTVL.

The chain joins TRBV12-3 or TRBV12-4 to TRBJ1-5; TRBD1 might be the D (5 bases). The ends were cut back, 1 base at V and 13 bases at J, with 11 bases in the middle. The CDR3 length is 12 residues. This CDR3 is CASSLGQRLQHF. The CDR3 nucleotides read TGTGCCAGCAGTTTAGGACAGCGTCTACAGCATTTT.

This clonotype occurred a few times. The chain recombines TRBV21-1 with TRBJ2-3; TRBD2 is the table's D call and was not checked against the DNA. TRBV21-1 is noted as a pseudogene. The CDR3 loop spans 17 amino acids. CDR3 loop: CASSKVQRGIRTDTQYF. CDR3 coding DNA: TGTGCCAGCAGCAAAGTTCAGCGGGGGATACGCACAGATACGCAGTATTTT.

This clonotype was observed at least ten times. The chain uses TRBV7-2 and TRBJ2-7, with 11 bases that match TRBD2. The V segment lost 5 bases and the J segment 2 bases; nucleotides outside the gene matches: 5. CDR1 is SGHTA, CDR2 FQGNSA, per germline. The CDR3 runs to 15 residues. The CDR3 bases are TGTGCCAGCAGCCCCTTAGCGGGGGGGACCTACGAGCAGTACTTC. It codes for CASSPLAGGTYEQYF.

This chain uses TRBV5-1 with TRBJ2-7; D gene ambiguous. The CDR3 has 11 amino acids. Between the trimmed V and J ends, which lost 3 bases and 6 bases, there was a span of 7 bases. The germline V gene encodes CDR1 SGHRS and CDR2 YFSETQ. The CDR3 spells CASSWRSEQYF. Here the CDR3 DNA reads TGCGCCAGCAGCTGGCGGAGCGAGCAGTACTTC. Drawing the rest from reference TRBV5-1 and TRBJ2-7, the complete variable domain is KAGVTQTPRYLIKTRGQQVTLSCSPISGHRSVSWYQQTPGQGLQFLFEYFSETQRNKGNFPGRFSGRQFSNSRSEMNVSTLELGDSALYLCASSWRSEQYFGPGTRLTVT.

This chain uses TRBV7-9 with TRBJ2-5, with D unresolved. Deletions cut 8 bases from V and 5 bases from J, with 9 bases between. Germline CDR1 is SEHNR and CDR2 is FQNEAQ (reference sequence). The CDR3 consists of 11 residues. For the CDR3, the DNA is TGTGCCAGCCAAGAGATGGAGACCCAGTACTTC. Translated: CASQEMETQYF.

The rearrangement uses TRBV5-2 and TRBJ1-1. TRBV5-2 is flagged as a pseudogene. The CDR3 is 13 amino acids. The CDR3, as DNA: TGTGCCTGCTGTTTCTTACTTAACACTGAAGCTTTCTTT. Its protein product is CACCFLLNTEAFF.